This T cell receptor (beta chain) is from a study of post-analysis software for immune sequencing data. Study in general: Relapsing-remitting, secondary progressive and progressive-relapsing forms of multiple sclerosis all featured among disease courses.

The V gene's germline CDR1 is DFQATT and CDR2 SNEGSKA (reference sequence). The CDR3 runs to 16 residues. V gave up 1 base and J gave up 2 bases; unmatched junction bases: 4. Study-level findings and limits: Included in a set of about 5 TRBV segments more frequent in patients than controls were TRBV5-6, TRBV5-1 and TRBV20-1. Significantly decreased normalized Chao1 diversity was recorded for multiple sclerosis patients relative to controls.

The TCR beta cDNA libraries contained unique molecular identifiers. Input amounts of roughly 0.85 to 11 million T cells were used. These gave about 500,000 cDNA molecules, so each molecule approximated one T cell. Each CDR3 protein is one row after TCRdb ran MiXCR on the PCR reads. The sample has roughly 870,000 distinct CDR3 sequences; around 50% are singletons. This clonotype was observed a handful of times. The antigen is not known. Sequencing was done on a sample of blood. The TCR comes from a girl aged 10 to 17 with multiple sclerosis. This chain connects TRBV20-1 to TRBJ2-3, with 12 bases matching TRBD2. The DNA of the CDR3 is TGCAGTGCTAGAGGACTAGCGGGAGTGTTCACAGATACGCAGTATTTT. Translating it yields CSARGLAGVFTDTQYF.